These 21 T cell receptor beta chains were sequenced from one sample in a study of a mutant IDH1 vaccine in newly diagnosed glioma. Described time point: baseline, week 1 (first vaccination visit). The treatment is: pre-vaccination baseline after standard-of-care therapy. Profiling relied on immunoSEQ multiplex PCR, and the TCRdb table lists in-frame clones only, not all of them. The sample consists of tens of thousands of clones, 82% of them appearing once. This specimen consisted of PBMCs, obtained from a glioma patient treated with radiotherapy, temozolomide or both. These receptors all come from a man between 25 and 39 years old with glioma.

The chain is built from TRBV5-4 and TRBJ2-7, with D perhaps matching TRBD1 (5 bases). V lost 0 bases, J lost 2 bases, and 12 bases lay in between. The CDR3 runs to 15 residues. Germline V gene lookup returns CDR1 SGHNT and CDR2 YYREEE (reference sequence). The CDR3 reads CASSLEAGLTYEQYF. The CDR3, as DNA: TGTGCCAGCAGCTTGGAGGCAGGGTTGACCTACGAGCAGTACTTC.

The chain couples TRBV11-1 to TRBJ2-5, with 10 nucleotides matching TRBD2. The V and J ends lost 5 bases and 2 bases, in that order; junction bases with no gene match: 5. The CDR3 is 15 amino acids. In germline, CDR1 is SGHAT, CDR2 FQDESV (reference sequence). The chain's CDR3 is CASSLKAGGQETQYF. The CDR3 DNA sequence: TGTGCCAGCAGCCTAAAAGCGGGGGGGCAAGAGACCCAGTACTTC.

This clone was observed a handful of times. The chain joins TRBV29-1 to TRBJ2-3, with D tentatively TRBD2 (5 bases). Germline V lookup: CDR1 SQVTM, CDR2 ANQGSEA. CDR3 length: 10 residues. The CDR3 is CNAGEDTQYF. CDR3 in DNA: TGCAACGCCGGGGAGGATACGCAGTATTTT.

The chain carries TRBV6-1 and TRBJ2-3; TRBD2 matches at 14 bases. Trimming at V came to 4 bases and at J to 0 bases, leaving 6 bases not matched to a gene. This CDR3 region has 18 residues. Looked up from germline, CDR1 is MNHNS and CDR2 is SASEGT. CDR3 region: CASSGLWTSGRSTDTQYF. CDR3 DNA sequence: TGTGCCAGCAGTGGTCTCTGGACTAGCGGGAGGAGCACAGATACGCAGTATTTT.

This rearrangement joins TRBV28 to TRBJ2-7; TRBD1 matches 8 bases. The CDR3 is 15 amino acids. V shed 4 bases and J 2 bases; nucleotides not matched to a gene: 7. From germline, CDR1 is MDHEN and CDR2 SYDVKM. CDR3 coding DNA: TGTGCCAGCAGTTCCCACCAGGGGGCACCCTACGAGCAGTACTTC. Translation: CASSSHQGAPYEQYF.

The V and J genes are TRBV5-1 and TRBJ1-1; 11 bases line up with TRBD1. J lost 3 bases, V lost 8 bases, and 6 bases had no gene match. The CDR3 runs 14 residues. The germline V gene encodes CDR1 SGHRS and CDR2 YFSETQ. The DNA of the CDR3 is TGCGCCAGTGGGACGGGACAGGGGGACACTGAAGCTTTCTTT. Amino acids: CASGTGQGDTEAFF.

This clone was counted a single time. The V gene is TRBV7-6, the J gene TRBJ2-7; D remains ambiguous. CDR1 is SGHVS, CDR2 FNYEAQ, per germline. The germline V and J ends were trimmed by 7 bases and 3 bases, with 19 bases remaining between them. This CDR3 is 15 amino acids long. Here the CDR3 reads CASTNSWSYDYEQYF. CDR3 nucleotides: TGTGCCAGCACCAATAGTTGGAGCTACGACTACGAGCAGTACTTC.

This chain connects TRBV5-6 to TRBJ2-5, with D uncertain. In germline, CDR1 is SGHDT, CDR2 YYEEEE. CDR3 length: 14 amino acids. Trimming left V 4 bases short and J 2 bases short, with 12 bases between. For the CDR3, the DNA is TGTGCCAGCAGCCCGGCCCCGGTACAAGAGACCCAGTACTTC. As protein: CASSPAPVQETQYF.

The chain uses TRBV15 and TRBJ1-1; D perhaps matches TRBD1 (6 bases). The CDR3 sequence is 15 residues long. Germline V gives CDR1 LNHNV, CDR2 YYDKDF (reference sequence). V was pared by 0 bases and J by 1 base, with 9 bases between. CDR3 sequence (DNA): TGTGCCACCAGCAGAGAGGACAGATGGAACACTGAAGCTTTCTTT. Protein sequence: CATSREDRWNTEAFF. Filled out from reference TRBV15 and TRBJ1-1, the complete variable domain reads DAMVIQNPRYQVTQFGKPVTLSCSQTLNHNVMYWYQQKSSQAPKLLFHYYDKDFNNEADTPDNFQSRRPNTSFCFLDIRSPGLGDTAMYLCATSREDRWNTEAFFGQGTRLTVV.

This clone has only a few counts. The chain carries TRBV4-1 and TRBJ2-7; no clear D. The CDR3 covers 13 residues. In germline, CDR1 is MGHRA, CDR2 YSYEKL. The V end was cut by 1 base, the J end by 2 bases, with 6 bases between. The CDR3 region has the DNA TGCGCCAGCAGCCAAGGGGTTACCTACGAGCAGTACTTC. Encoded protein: CASSQGVTYEQYF.

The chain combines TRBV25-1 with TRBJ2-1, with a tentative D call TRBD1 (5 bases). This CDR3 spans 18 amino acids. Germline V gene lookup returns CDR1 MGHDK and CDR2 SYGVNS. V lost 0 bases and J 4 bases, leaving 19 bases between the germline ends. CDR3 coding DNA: TGTGCCAGCAGTGAATACCCGTCCCCCCGACAGATTTACAATGAGCAGTTCTTC. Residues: CASSEYPSPRQIYNEQFF.

CDR3: CASSPDTAGDTQYF. Written as DNA, the CDR3 is TGTGCCAGCAGCCCCGATACCGCGGGAGATACGCAGTATTTT. The rearrangement links TRBV7-7 to TRBJ2-3, with D tentatively TRBD2 (5 bases). The V gene lost 5 bases and the J gene lost 5 bases, with 14 bases spanning the gap. CDR3 size: 14 residues. Germline V gives CDR1 SSHAT, CDR2 FNYEAQ (reference sequence). The full variable domain, completed using reference TRBV7-7 and TRBJ2-3, is GAGVSQSPRYKVTKRGQDVTLRCDPISSHATLYWYQQALGQGPEFLTYFNYEAQPDKSGLPSDRFSAERPEGSISTLTIQRTEQRDSAMYRCASSPDTAGDTQYFGPGTRLTVL.

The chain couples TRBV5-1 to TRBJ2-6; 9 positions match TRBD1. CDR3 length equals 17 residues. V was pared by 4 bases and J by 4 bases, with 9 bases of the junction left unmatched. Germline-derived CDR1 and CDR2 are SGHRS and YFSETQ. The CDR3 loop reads CASSISGTGMGANVLTF. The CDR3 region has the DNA TGCGCCAGCAGCATCAGCGGGACAGGGATGGGGGCCAACGTCCTGACTTTC.

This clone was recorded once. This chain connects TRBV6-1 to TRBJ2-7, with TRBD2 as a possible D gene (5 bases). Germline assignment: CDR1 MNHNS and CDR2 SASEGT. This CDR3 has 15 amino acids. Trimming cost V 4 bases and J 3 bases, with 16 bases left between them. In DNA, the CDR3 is TGTGCCAGCAGTGCCCTCCGGGATACCCTCTACGAGCAGTACTTC. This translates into CASSALRDTLYEQYF.

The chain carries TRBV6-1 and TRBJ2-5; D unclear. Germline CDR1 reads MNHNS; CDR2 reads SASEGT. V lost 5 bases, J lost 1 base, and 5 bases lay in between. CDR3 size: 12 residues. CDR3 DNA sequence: TGTGCCAGCAGTAAATTCCAAGAGACCCAGTACTTC. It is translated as CASSKFQETQYF.

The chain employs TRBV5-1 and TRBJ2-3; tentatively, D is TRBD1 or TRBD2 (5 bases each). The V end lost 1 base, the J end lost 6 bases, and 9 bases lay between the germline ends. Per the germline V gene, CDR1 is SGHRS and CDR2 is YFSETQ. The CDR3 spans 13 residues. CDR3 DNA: TGCGCCAGCAGCTTGTTGGGGACGGATACGCAGTATTTT. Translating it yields CASSLLGTDTQYF.

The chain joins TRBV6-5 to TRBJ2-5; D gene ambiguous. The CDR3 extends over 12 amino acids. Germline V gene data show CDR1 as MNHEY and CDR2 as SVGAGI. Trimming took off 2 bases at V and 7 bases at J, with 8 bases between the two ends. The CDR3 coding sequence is TGTGCCAGCAGTTACGGGTTTGGGACCCAGTACTTC. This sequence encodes CASSYGFGTQYF.

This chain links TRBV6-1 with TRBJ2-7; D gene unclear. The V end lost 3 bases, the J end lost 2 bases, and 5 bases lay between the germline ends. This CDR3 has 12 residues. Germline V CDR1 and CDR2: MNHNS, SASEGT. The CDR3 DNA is TGTGCCAGCAGTGACGGTACCTACGAGCAGTACTTC. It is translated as CASSDGTYEQYF.

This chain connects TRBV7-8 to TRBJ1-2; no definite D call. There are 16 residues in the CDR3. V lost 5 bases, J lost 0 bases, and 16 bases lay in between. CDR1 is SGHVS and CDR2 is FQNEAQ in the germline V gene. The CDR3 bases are TGTGCCAGCAGCCTACAGCCGGGCGAAGCTAACTATGGCTACACCTTC. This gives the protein CASSLQPGEANYGYTF. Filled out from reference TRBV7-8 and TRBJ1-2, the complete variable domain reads GAGVSQSPRYKVAKRGQDVALRCDPISGHVSLFWYQQALGQGPEFLTYFQNEAQLDKSGLPSDRFFAERPEGSVSTLKIQRTQQEDSAVYLCASSLQPGEANYGYTFGSGTRLTVV.

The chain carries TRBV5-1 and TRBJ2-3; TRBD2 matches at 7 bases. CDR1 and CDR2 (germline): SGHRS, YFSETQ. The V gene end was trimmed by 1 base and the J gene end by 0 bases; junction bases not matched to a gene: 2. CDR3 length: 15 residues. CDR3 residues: CASSLSSGSTDTQYF. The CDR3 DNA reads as TGCGCCAGCAGCTTGAGTAGCGGGAGCACAGATACGCAGTATTTT.

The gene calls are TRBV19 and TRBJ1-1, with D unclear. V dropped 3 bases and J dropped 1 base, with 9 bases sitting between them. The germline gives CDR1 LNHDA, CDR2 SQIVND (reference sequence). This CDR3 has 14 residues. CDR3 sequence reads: CASSISTGNTEAFF. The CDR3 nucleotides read TGTGCCAGTAGTATTTCGACGGGGAACACTGAAGCTTTCTTT.